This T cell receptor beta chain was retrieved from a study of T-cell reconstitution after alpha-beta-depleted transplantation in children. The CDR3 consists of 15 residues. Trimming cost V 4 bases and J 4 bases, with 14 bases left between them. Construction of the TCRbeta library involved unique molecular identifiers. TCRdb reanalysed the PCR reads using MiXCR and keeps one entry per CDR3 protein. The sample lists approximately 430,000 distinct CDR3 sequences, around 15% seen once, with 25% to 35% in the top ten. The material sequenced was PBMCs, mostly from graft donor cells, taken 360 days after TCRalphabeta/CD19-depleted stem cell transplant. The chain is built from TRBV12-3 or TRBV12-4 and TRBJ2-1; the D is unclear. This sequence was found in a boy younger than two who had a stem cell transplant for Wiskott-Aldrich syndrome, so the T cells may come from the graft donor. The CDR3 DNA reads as TGTGCCAGCAGTTCTGGAGCAGGCGTTTACAATGAGCAGTTCTTC. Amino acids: CASSSGAGVYNEQFF.